What follows are 4 T cell receptor beta chains derived from one specimen sequenced in a study of CD8 T cells in ankylosing spondylitis. Antigens of these TCRs are unknown. TCRdb analysed the 5' RACE reads with MiXCR anew, one entry per CDR3 protein. The data show fewer than 500,000 distinct CDR3 sequences, 20% to 25% seen once. Study results and limitations: What appeared characteristic of ankylosing spondylitis blood was a TCR beta motif of eight highly homologous variants.

The sequenced sample consisted of blood, either unsorted or a sorted T cell fraction (not recorded which). Receptor source: a male donor with ankylosing spondylitis.

This clonotype was observed a single time. Written as DNA, the CDR3 is TGCGCCAGCAGCCAAGCCGGGACAACAACCTACGAGCAGTACTTC. Translating it yields CASSQAGTTTYEQYF. The genes are TRBV4-1 and TRBJ2-7; possibly TRBD1 for D (6 bases). Germline V gives CDR1 MGHRA, CDR2 YSYEKL. This CDR3 region has 15 residues. Trimming shortened V by 1 base and J by 2 bases, and 12 bases separated the two germline ends.

V gene TRBV5-1 combines with J gene TRBJ2-2; no definite D call. Deletions cut 0 bases from V and 6 bases from J, with 6 bases between. The CDR3 is 13 amino acids. The germline gives CDR1 SGHRS, CDR2 YFSETQ. CDR3 in DNA: TGCGCCAGCAGCTTGGATTTCGCCGGGGAGCTGTTTTTT. The encoded protein is CASSLDFAGELFF.

This chain joins TRBV5-1 and TRBJ1-4; no firm D call. Germline CDR1 reads SGHRS; CDR2 reads YFSETQ. This CDR3 has 16 amino acids. With 4 bases removed from V and 3 bases from J, the gap between germline ends came to 16 bases. The CDR3 here is CASSSGPFPANEKLFF. The DNA for the CDR3 is TGCGCCAGCAGCAGCGGGCCCTTCCCCGCTAATGAAAAACTGTTTTTT.

This clonotype has just a few counts. The chain has TRBV7-2 and TRBJ2-3, with TRBD2 as a possible D gene (6 bases). The V end was cut by 2 bases, the J end by 4 bases, with 16 bases between. The CDR3 is made up of 16 amino acids. Germline loops: CDR1 SGHTA, CDR2 FQGNSA. This chain's CDR3 is CASSLQTGAEADTQYF. CDR3 in DNA: TGTGCCAGCAGCTTACAGACGGGAGCTGAGGCAGATACGCAGTATTTT.